Described below is a single TCR beta chain sequence and its context. The sample comes from a study of blood T cell repertoires in COVID-19. Background on the study: Both acute and convalescent COVID-19 samples were obtained from the United States, Italy and Spain.

Trimming left V 0 bases short and J 3 bases short, with 8 bases between. From germline, CDR1 is SGHTA and CDR2 FQGTGA. The CDR3 extends over 14 amino acids. Original methodology: Reference gene primer amplification yielded estimated nucleated cell counts. TCRdb keeps only in-frame clones here, not all; method: immunoSEQ multiplex PCR. The V and J calls and clone size were taken over from that table, and D and trimming were inferred from the DNA. This sample has fewer than 400,000 clones, with 90% found just once. The study assigned cohorts using participant-reported clinical history. The source material was PBMCs or T cells enriched from blood (not recorded which). This clonotype was obtained from a woman younger than 45 who had been exposed to COVID-19. The chain joins TRBV7-3 to TRBJ1-1; weak D call: TRBD1 (5 bases). The CDR3 loop is CASSLTKGYTEAFF. As DNA, the CDR3 is TGTGCCAGCAGCTTAACAAAGGGGTACACTGAAGCTTTCTTT.